These T cell receptor beta chains were read from a single sample in a study of cytotoxic CD8 clonotypes in ibrutinib-treated CLL. Generated by immunoSEQ multiplex PCR, the TCRdb table keeps only in-frame clones and is missing some. The table lists 97,000 or so clones, around 73% of them singletons. Specimen: PBMCs, collected after 12 months of ibrutinib treatment. The receptor set was obtained from a human donor with chronic lymphocytic leukemia. The CDR3 runs from the conserved cysteine through the conserved F or W. For some rows the clone size is stated as once, few or many, or as a class when expanded; others skip it.

J: TRBJ1-2
V: TRBV6-5
size: NA
CDR3: CASRETDYGGYTF

J: TRBJ1-2
V: TRBV11-1
size: NA
CDR3: CASSSAGRGYTF

J: TRBJ2-1
V: TRBV9
size: NA
CDR3: CASSLQPRGGIYNEQFF

J: TRBJ1-1
V: TRBV5-1
size: NA
CDR3: CASSLSEGMNTEAFF

J: TRBJ1-6
V: TRBV30
size: NA
CDR3: CAWSGHQVTPLHF

J: TRBJ1-6
V: TRBV15
size: few
CDR3: CATQTGTGDSPLHF

J: TRBJ2-5
V: TRBV28
size: NA
CDR3: CASSLSPGETQYF

J: TRBJ2-2
V: TRBV5-4
size: NA
CDR3: CASSLTSGDGELFF

J: TRBJ1-2
V: TRBV11-1
size: NA
CDR3: CASSFYGPDGYTF

J: TRBJ2-7
V: TRBV5-1
size: NA
CDR3: CASSLVHTTYEQYF

J: TRBJ1-6
V: TRBV7-3
size: NA
CDR3: CASQYRERSYNSPLHF

J: TRBJ1-5
V: TRBV27
size: few
CDR3: CASSLGTGPPNQPQHF

J: TRBJ2-2
V: TRBV6-6
size: NA
CDR3: CAIGGGQLTTGELFF

J: TRBJ2-3
V: TRBV7-9
size: NA
CDR3: CASSLVFAGSTDTQYF

J: TRBJ2-1
V: TRBV7-2
size: NA
CDR3: CASSSLLAKNEQFF

J: TRBJ2-3
V: TRBV5-6
size: few
CDR3: CASSFRSTGGTDTQYF

J: TRBJ2-5
V: TRBV10-1
size: once
CDR3: CASASGGPGETQYF

J: TRBJ2-7
V: TRBV7-7
size: NA
CDR3: CASSPGTGGLVYEQYF

J: TRBJ2-3
V: TRBV5-6
size: NA
CDR3: CASGLLGSTDTQYF

J: TRBJ1-4
V: TRBV30
size: few
CDR3: CAWSGGPGTNEKLFF

J: TRBJ2-2
V: TRBV7-8
size: NA
CDR3: CASSLAYKTGQGGGELFF

J: TRBJ1-4
V: TRBV6-5
size: NA
CDR3: CASSYAQLSEKLFF